This T cell receptor (beta chain) derives from a study of beta chain features in type 1 diabetes. CD4+ naive, central memory, regulatory and stem cell-like memory cells were sorted via CD45RO/CCR7/CD25/CD127/CD95/CD27. The CDR3 is 12 residues long. The V gene end was trimmed by 7 bases and the J gene end by 5 bases; junction bases not matched to a gene: 7. Germline assignment: CDR1 SQVTM and CDR2 ANQGSEA. Study-wide results and limits: The influence of HLA type on TCRB rearrangement stayed undetermined.

This clone has a count of ten or more. The target antigen is unknown. As every portion of the isolated RNA was reverse transcribed, the sequencing read expressed TCRB transcripts. Sequencing used immunoSEQ multiplex PCR; TCRdb keeps in-frame clones, though not all of them. The sample records about 150,000 clones, about 8.7% being singletons. The TCR sequence derives from a man younger than 35 in good health. This chain links TRBV29-1 with TRBJ1-1, with 7 bases fitting TRBD1. Sequencing input: central memory CD4+ T cells from blood. The DNA of the CDR3 is TGCAGCGGAGTACAGGGGTCTACTGAAGCTTTCTTT. Protein: CSGVQGSTEAFF.